These 7 T cell receptor beta chains originate from one sample sequenced in a study of cytomegalovirus exposure and HLA in healthy donors. With 60 Vbeta and 13 Jbeta primers, the PCR was carried out. Data came from immunoSEQ multiplex PCR; TCRdb stores just in-frame clones and leaves some out. Recorded for this sample: around 60,000 clones. The source material was PBMCs. The receptors were gathered from a man aged 25-45 years in good health and CMV-seropositive.

The chain joins TRBV7-6 to TRBJ2-1; 9 bases are shared with TRBD1. The CDR3 spans 16 residues. V gave up 5 bases and J gave up 12 bases; unmatched junction bases: 17. Germline CDR1 SGHVS, CDR2 FNYEAQ. CDR3 protein: CASSPGVGTGNRRQFF. DNA for the CDR3: TGTGCCAGCAGCCCGGGGGTGGGGACAGGGAATAGAAGGCAGTTCTTC.

The chain employs TRBV12-5 and TRBJ2-7; D is unresolved. CDR3 length equals 12 residues. Germline V gives CDR1 LGHNT, CDR2 FRNRAP. Trimming removed 5 bases at V and 4 bases at J, with 9 bases between. This chain's CDR3 is CASGLGVYEQYF. As DNA, the CDR3 is TGTGCTAGTGGTCTCGGAGTTTACGAGCAGTACTTC. Complete variable domain (other parts from reference TRBV12-5 and TRBJ2-7): DARVTQTPRHKVTEMGQEVTMRCQPILGHNTVFWYRQTMMQGLELLAYFRNRAPLDDSGMPKDRFSAEMPDATLATLKIQPSEPRDSAVYFCASGLGVYEQYFGPGTRLTVT.

The chain's CDR3 is CASRGTGAGELFF. The CDR3 nucleotides read TGTGCCAGCAGGGGAACAGGGGCCGGGGAGCTGTTTTTT. J is TRBJ2-2 and V is TRBV7-8; 7 bases map to TRBD1. Germline V gene sequence: CDR1 SGHVS, CDR2 FQNEAQ. This CDR3 has 13 residues. The junction had 4 bases not matched to a gene; V was cut back by 6 bases and J by 6 bases.

J is TRBJ2-5 and V is TRBV19; D might be TRBD1 (6 bases). This CDR3 spans 14 amino acids. Trimming pared 4 bases from V and 0 bases from J, leaving 9 bases between. Per the germline V gene, CDR1 is LNHDA and CDR2 is SQIVND (reference sequence). CDR3: CASSTDRDQETQYF. CDR3 nucleotides: TGTGCCAGTAGTACGGACAGAGACCAAGAGACCCAGTACTTC.

The chain joins TRBV29-1 to TRBJ2-3; 9 bases line up with TRBD2. CDR1 is SQVTM, CDR2 ANQGSEA, per germline. V lost 3 bases to trimming and J lost 4 bases; unmatched junction nucleotides: 11. The CDR3 spans 16 residues. CDR3 in DNA: TGCAGCGTTGAGCGAGAGACTAGCGGAAACTCAGATACGCAGTATTTT. This translates into CSVERETSGNSDTQYF.

The chain combines TRBV14 with TRBJ2-7, with D maybe TRBD2 (5 bases). V dropped 2 bases and J dropped 0 bases, with 14 bases sitting between them. This CDR3 contains 16 residues. The germline V gene encodes CDR1 SGHDN and CDR2 FVKESK. CDR3 region: CASSQRRTESSYEQYF. CDR3 bases: TGTGCCAGCAGCCAAAGGAGGACGGAGAGCTCCTACGAGCAGTACTTC. The full variable domain, rest sourced from reference TRBV14 and TRBJ2-7, is EAGVTQFPSHSVIEKGQTVTLRCDPISGHDNLYWYRRVMGKEIKFLLHFVKESKQDESGMPNNRFLAERTGGTYSTLKVQPAELEDSGVYFCASSQRRTESSYEQYFGPGTRLTVT.

V gene TRBV6-1 combines with J gene TRBJ2-1; TRBD1 might be the D (6 bases). The CDR3 has 16 amino acids. CDR1 is MNHNS, CDR2 SASEGT, per germline. Trimming pared 4 bases from V and 5 bases from J, leaving 18 bases between. The DNA for the CDR3 is TGTGCCAGCAGTGGGGGACCGTGGGGACAAAACAATGAGCAGTTCTTC. Translation gives CASSGGPWGQNNEQFF.